This TCR beta chain emerged from a study of cytomegalovirus exposure and HLA in healthy donors. Notes on the study in general: Researchers reported that a few CMV-associated chains were confirmed in vitro as CMV antigen-specific.

Germline lookup yields CDR1 SGDLS and CDR2 YYNGEE. After removal of 0 bases from V and 3 bases from J, the junction contained 5 bases not matched to a gene. The CDR3 contains 15 residues. Points on this clone: Its cognate antigen is unknown.

The table came from immunoSEQ multiplex PCR; TCRdb's copy has only in-frame clones and leaves some out. The table lists some 120,000 clones, under 90% of them singletons. Sample: PBMCs. This clonotype originated in a woman aged 25 to 39 in good health and CMV-seronegative. The chain recombines TRBV9 with TRBJ2-7, with TRBD2 matching over 8 bases. CDR3 residues: CASSVESSGDYEQYF. The CDR3 region has the DNA TGTGCCAGCAGCGTAGAAAGTAGCGGGGACTACGAGCAGTACTTC.